The rows below give T cell receptor beta chains drawn from one sample of a study of spatial heterogeneity in lung cancer. MiXCR, run by TCRdb on the 5' RACE reads, gives a single entry per CDR3 protein. The sample contains about 100,000 distinct CDR3 sequences, 4.4% of which appear only once. The sample consisted of lung tumor tissue, taken at surgery. The origin of the receptors is a male donor with early-stage non-small cell lung cancer. The CDR3 runs from the conserved cysteine through the conserved F or W. D genes are given only for firm matches. Clone size is shown for a subset of rows, as once, few, many or a class of expanded clone.

d_call j_call cdr3_length clone_size v_call cdr3_aa cdr3_nt
TRBD2 TRBJ2-2 18 many TRBV5-1 CASSLEAGLAGSTGELFF TGCGCCAGCAGCCTGGAGGCGGGACTAGCGGGAAGCACCGGGGAGCTGTTTTTT
- TRBJ2-5 15 many TRBV11-2 CASREPSITQETQYF TGTGCCAGCCGTGAACCTTCCATCACCCAAGAGACCCAGTACTTC
TRBD1 TRBJ1-5 15 many TRBV6-5 CASSTGQFGAQPQHF TGTGCCAGCAGTACGGGACAGTTTGGTGCTCAGCCCCAGCATTTT
- TRBJ2-1 15 few TRBV4-1 CASSQDRVGYNEQFF TGCGCCAGCAGCCAAGATCGGGTTGGCTACAATGAGCAGTTCTTC
TRBD2 TRBJ2-5 17 many TRBV28 CASSFTSGNTNQETQYF TGTGCCAGCAGTTTTACTAGCGGGAATACCAACCAAGAGACCCAGTACTTC
- TRBJ1-4 14 many TRBV7-9 CASSLLAGDEKLFF TGTGCCAGCAGCTTACTGGCGGGGGACGAAAAACTGTTTTTT
TRBD2 TRBJ2-7 17 - TRBV4-1 CASSRKVTTSGSYEQYF TGCGCCAGCAGCCGAAAGGTTACTACTAGCGGGAGCTACGAGCAGTACTTC
- TRBJ2-3 13 - TRBV4-1 CASSQDPGDTQYF TGCGCCAGCAGCCAAGATCCCGGGGATACGCAGTATTTT
- TRBJ2-4 17 many TRBV24-1 CATSDLGGILSKNIQYF TGTGCCACCAGTGATTTAGGGGGGATACTGTCCAAAAACATTCAGTACTTC
- TRBJ1-2 12 many TRBV12-3/TRBV12-4 CASRTGVDGYTF TGTGCCAGCAGAACAGGAGTAGATGGCTACACCTTC
TRBD2 TRBJ2-1 17 - TRBV7-2 CASSLLFWTSVYNEQFF TGTGCCAGCAGCTTATTGTTCTGGACTAGCGTCTACAATGAGCAGTTCTTC
- TRBJ2-1 14 - TRBV11-2 CASSFVSIDNEQFF TGTGCCAGCAGCTTTGTTTCGATCGACAATGAGCAGTTCTTC
- TRBJ1-2 13 many TRBV4-1 CASSQAGSYGYTF TGCGCCAGCAGCCAAGCCGGGAGCTATGGCTACACCTTC
TRBD1 TRBJ1-4 15 few TRBV28 CASSYFRTGDEKLFF TGTGCCAGCAGTTATTTCCGGACAGGGGATGAAAAACTGTTTTTT
- TRBJ1-6 12 many TRBV28 CASRPTNSPLHF TGTGCCAGCAGGCCGACAAATTCACCCCTCCACTTT
- TRBJ1-4 14 many TRBV11-2 CASSLVGWDEKLFF TGTGCCAGCAGCTTAGTAGGTTGGGATGAAAAACTGTTTTTT
- TRBJ1-4 16 many TRBV3-1 CASSQYTDSLNEKLFF TGTGCCAGCAGCCAGTATACGGACAGCCTAAATGAAAAACTGTTTTTT
- TRBJ2-2 15 many TRBV12-3/TRBV12-4 CASSARDHNTGELFF TGTGCCAGCAGCGCCCGGGACCATAACACCGGGGAGCTGTTTTTT
TRBD2 TRBJ2-1 15 many TRBV24-1 CATSRTSDKVAEQFF TGTGCCACCAGCCGGACTAGCGATAAAGTCGCGGAGCAGTTCTTC
TRBD2 TRBJ2-5 15 - TRBV14 CASSQGRGLQETQYF TGTGCCAGCAGCCAAGGACGGGGACTACAAGAGACCCAGTACTTC
- TRBJ2-3 15 many TRBV5-1 CASSLAKPSTDTQYF TGCGCCAGCAGCTTGGCCAAGCCCAGCACAGATACGCAGTATTTT
TRBD1 TRBJ2-7 14 many TRBV27 CASSFLDRVVEQYF TGTGCCAGCAGTTTTTTGGACAGGGTGGTCGAGCAGTACTTC
- TRBJ2-2 13 many TRBV29-1 CSATSVNTGELFF TGCAGCGCTACTAGTGTCAACACCGGGGAGCTGTTTTTT
- TRBJ1-1 15 many TRBV12-3/TRBV12-4 CASSLWQGGGTEAFF TGTGCCAGCAGTTTATGGCAAGGGGGTGGCACTGAAGCTTTCTTT
TRBD2 TRBJ2-1 19 - TRBV14 CASSFTGTSGANPYNEQFF TGTGCCAGCAGCTTTACCGGGACTAGCGGAGCTAATCCTTACAATGAGCAGTTCTTC
- TRBJ2-2 14 many TRBV9 CASSVRDYTGELFF TGTGCCAGCAGCGTGAGGGATTACACCGGGGAGCTGTTTTTT
TRBD1 TRBJ1-5 15 many TRBV12-3/TRBV12-4 CASSLTGGHNQPQHF TGTGCCAGCAGTCTTACAGGGGGCCACAATCAGCCCCAGCATTTT
- TRBJ1-1 15 many TRBV28 CASRLQDLMNTEAFF TGTGCCAGCAGGTTACAGGACCTTATGAACACTGAAGCTTTCTTT
- TRBJ1-1 16 many TRBV5-1 CASSEDRPNRGTEAFF TGCGCCAGCAGCGAAGACAGGCCAAATAGAGGCACTGAAGCTTTCTTT
- TRBJ2-1 14 many TRBV28 CASREQTRNNEQFF TGTGCCAGCAGGGAGCAAACACGGAACAATGAGCAGTTCTTC
- TRBJ1-1 13 many TRBV29-1 CSADGGMNTEAFF TGCAGCGCCGACGGGGGCATGAACACTGAAGCTTTCTTT